Listed here are 28 T cell receptor beta chains from one sample, sequenced in a study of T cell responses to AZD1222 COVID-19 vaccine. Sequencing was performed with immunoSEQ multiplex PCR; in TCRdb, only in-frame clones are kept and a portion is missing. The sample includes roughly 120,000 clones, approximately 83% of them seen just once. The sample here was peripheral blood, taken on day 0 of AZD1222 vaccination. Source of these receptors: an adult in good health.

The J gene is TRBJ2-1, the V gene TRBV7-7; D unresolved. This CDR3 region has 11 residues. Trimming pared 6 bases from V and 6 bases from J, leaving 6 bases between. The V gene's germline CDR1 is SSHAT and CDR2 FNYEAQ (reference sequence). The CDR3 loop reads CASSNGNEQFF. Here the CDR3 DNA reads TGTGCCAGCAGTAATGGCAATGAGCAGTTCTTC.

The chain couples TRBV19 to TRBJ1-3, with D uncertain. CDR1 LNHDA and CDR2 SQIVND come from the germline V gene (reference sequence). The V end was cut by 7 bases, the J end by 0 bases, with 10 bases between. CDR3 size: 14 residues. CDR3 DNA sequence: TGTGCCAGTACCCCTGGCTACTCTGGAAACACCATATATTTT. This codes for CASTPGYSGNTIYF. Full variable domain (outside the CDR3, taken from reference TRBV19 and TRBJ1-3): DGGITQSPKYLFRKEGQNVTLSCEQNLNHDAMYWYRQDPGQGLRLIYYSQIVNDFQKGDIAEGYSVSREKKESFPLTVTSAQKNPTAFYLCASTPGYSGNTIYFGEGSWLTVV.

The chain joins TRBV9 to TRBJ1-2, with 7 bases that match TRBD1. CDR1 SGDLS and CDR2 YYNGEE come from the germline V gene. The CDR3 length is 16 residues. The junction had 9 bases not matched to a gene; V was cut back by 4 bases and J by 0 bases. DNA for the CDR3: TGTGCCAGCAGCCCATATCCGGGACAGTCTAACTATGGCTACACCTTC. It encodes CASSPYPGQSNYGYTF.

This chain uses TRBV29-1 with TRBJ2-2, with a tentative D call TRBD1 (7 bases). Germline CDR1 and CDR2: SQVTM and ANQGSEA. The CDR3 consists of 19 residues. Trimming pared 3 bases from V and 5 bases from J, leaving 28 bases between. CDR3 nucleotides: TGCAGCGTTGACCGGACAGGCCAATCCTCGGGAGATGGAACCGGGGAGCTGTTTTTT. Residues: CSVDRTGQSSGDGTGELFF.

This chain connects TRBV11-3 to TRBJ1-4; TRBD1 aligns across 7 bases. The V and J ends lost 4 bases and 5 bases, in that order; junction bases with no gene match: 4. Germline CDR1 and CDR2: SGHNT and YENEEA. The CDR3 runs to 14 residues. The CDR3 is CASSSQGRNEKLFF. Here the CDR3 DNA reads TGTGCCAGCAGCTCACAGGGGAGGAATGAAAAACTGTTTTTT. The variable domain in full, completed from reference TRBV11-3 and TRBJ1-4, reads EAGVVQSPRYKIIEKKQPVAFWCNPISGHNTLYWYLQNLGQGPELLIRYENEEAVDDSQLPKDRFSAERLKGVDSTLKIQPAELGDSAVYLCASSSQGRNEKLFFGSGTQLSVL.

The chain links TRBV6-5 to TRBJ1-4; D not certain. This CDR3 has 13 amino acids. The germline gives CDR1 MNHEY, CDR2 SVGAGI. V lost 7 bases and J 4 bases, leaving 10 bases between the germline ends. CDR3 protein: CASIEGFNEKLFF. CDR3 sequence (DNA): TGTGCCAGCATAGAAGGGTTTAATGAAAAACTGTTTTTT.

The J gene is TRBJ1-4, the V gene TRBV7-2, with TRBD1 matching 12 bases. Germline V gene lookup returns CDR1 SGHTA and CDR2 FQGNSA. CDR3 length: 17 residues. With V trimmed by 5 bases and J by 7 bases, 11 bases remained unmatched. The CDR3 here is CASSPWGTGGLGEKLFF. CDR3 bases: TGTGCCAGCAGCCCATGGGGGACAGGGGGCTTGGGTGAAAAACTGTTTTTT. The complete variable domain, with remaining parts taken from reference TRBV7-2 and TRBJ1-4, reads GAGVSQSPSNKVTEKGKDVELRCDPISGHTALYWYRQSLGQGLEFLIYFQGNSAPDKSGLPSDRFSAERTGGSVSTLTIQRTQQEDSAVYLCASSPWGTGGLGEKLFFGSGTQLSVL.

Note on this clone: At one of its ends the junction is not consistent with the germline gene, which may arise from a read error. This chain connects TRBV7-7 to TRBJ2-1, with D hard to call. Germline loops: CDR1 SSHAT, CDR2 FNYEAQ (reference sequence). The CDR3 runs to 15 residues. The CDR3 region is CASSASRALKGEQFF. The CDR3 DNA sequence: TGTGCTAGCAGCGCGTCAAGGGCCCTGAAAGGGGAGCAGTTCTTC.

This chain joins TRBV28 and TRBJ1-2; TRBD1 matches at 8 bases. This CDR3 region has 15 residues. Germline CDR1 is MDHEN and CDR2 is SYDVKM. Trimming cost V 7 bases and J 0 bases; bases outside gene matches: 7. Here the CDR3 DNA reads TGTGCCAGCACCCGGACAGGGAACTCTAACTATGGCTACACCTTC. Its translation is CASTRTGNSNYGYTF.

The V gene is TRBV15, the J gene TRBJ1-1, with D possibly TRBD1 on 5 matching bases. There are 17 residues in the CDR3. Germline V lookup: CDR1 LNHNV, CDR2 YYDKDF (reference sequence). Trimming stripped 0 bases from V and 0 bases from J, with 14 bases between. The CDR3 region has the DNA TGTGCCACCAGCAGAGATCAGGGTGGTTGGGTGAACACTGAAGCTTTCTTT. This translates into CATSRDQGGWVNTEAFF.

CDR3 region: CSVEVALVTQYF. CDR3 nucleotides: TGCAGCGTTGAAGTGGCGTTGGTTACGCAGTATTTT. The gene calls are TRBV29-1 and TRBJ2-3; no firm D call. This CDR3 spans 12 amino acids. V lost 1 base to trimming and J lost 8 bases, with 10 bases between them. Germline-derived CDR1 and CDR2 are SQVTM and ANQGSEA.

The rearrangement links TRBV19 to TRBJ2-7; the match to TRBD2 covers 7 bases. Per germline, CDR1 LNHDA and CDR2 SQIVND (reference sequence). The CDR3 consists of 14 residues. V shed 3 bases, J shed 5 bases, and the junction held 7 bases outside the gene matches. CDR3 sequence: CASSMGGKANEQYF. The DNA for the CDR3 is TGTGCCAGTAGTATGGGAGGGAAGGCCAACGAGCAGTACTTC.

The rearrangement links TRBV2 to TRBJ1-5, with D perhaps TRBD1 (5 bases). Germline assignment: CDR1 SNHLY and CDR2 FYNNEI. The germline V and J ends were trimmed by 1 base and 4 bases, with 11 bases remaining between them. The CDR3 length is 15 residues. CDR3 in DNA: TGTGCCAGCAGTGAAGAAAGGGGTCGGAATCAGCCCCAGCATTTT. Translating it yields CASSEERGRNQPQHF.

Only one count was recorded for this clone. CDR3 sequence reads: CASSIGEGAGNTIYF. CDR3 DNA sequence: TGTGCCAGTAGTATAGGGGAGGGCGCTGGAAACACCATATATTTT. The rearrangement links TRBV19 to TRBJ1-3; D gene unclear. V shed 1 base and J shed 2 bases, with 9 bases lying between them. The CDR3 sequence is 15 residues long. The V gene's germline CDR1 is LNHDA and CDR2 SQIVND (reference sequence).

The chain is built from TRBV7-3 and TRBJ2-7, with 11 nucleotides matching TRBD1. The CDR3 totals 15 residues. Germline V lookup: CDR1 SGHTA, CDR2 FQGTGA. The J segment lost 7 bases and the V segment lost 0 bases, leaving 5 bases of the junction unmatched. This CDR3 reads CASSLTGQGAEEQYF. The CDR3 DNA is TGTGCCAGCAGCTTAACTGGACAGGGGGCAGAGGAGCAGTACTTC.

The chain joins TRBV19 to TRBJ1-1, with a possible D match to TRBD1 (6 bases). Trimming cost V 5 bases and J 0 bases, with 10 bases left between them. The CDR3 extends over 14 amino acids. Germline V CDR1 and CDR2: LNHDA, SQIVND (reference sequence). CDR3 nucleotides: TGTGCCAGTAGTGCGGGACATCTGAACACTGAAGCTTTCTTT. The encoded protein is CASSAGHLNTEAFF.

The chain recombines TRBV6-5 with TRBJ2-3; D tentatively reads TRBD1 or TRBD2 (5 bases each). Germline V gene lookup returns CDR1 MNHEY and CDR2 SVGAGI. The germline V and J ends were trimmed by 2 bases and 1 base, with 10 bases remaining between them. This CDR3 spans 15 amino acids. The CDR3 region has the DNA TGTGCCAGCAGTTACCCGAGGGACGGCACAGATACGCAGTATTTT. Amino acids: CASSYPRDGTDTQYF.

The CDR3 DNA follows: TGTGCCAGTACCCTAGCGGGATTCACCGGGGAGCTGTTTTTT. Encoded protein: CASTLAGFTGELFF. V and J are TRBV19 and TRBJ2-2; 9 nucleotides match TRBD2. J was trimmed by 4 bases and V by 7 bases; bases with no gene match: 4. This CDR3 has 14 amino acids. Germline V gives CDR1 LNHDA, CDR2 SQIVND (reference sequence).

The chain has TRBV5-6 and TRBJ2-1; 7 bases fit TRBD2. The length of the CDR3 is 15 residues. The trim removed 1 base at V and 9 bases at J, leaving 10 bases unmatched. Germline CDR1 and CDR2: SGHDT and YYEEEE. In DNA form, the CDR3 reads TGTGCCAGCAGCTTGAATCGACTAGCCTCCGGTGAGCAGTTCTTC. Protein product: CASSLNRLASGEQFF.

The chain uses TRBV10-3 and TRBJ1-5; 7 bases match TRBD1. Germline V gene lookup returns CDR1 ENHRY and CDR2 SYGVKD. J lost 7 bases, V lost 3 bases, and 6 bases had no gene match. The CDR3 is made up of 14 amino acids. The CDR3 protein is CAISDRGAGQPQHF. In DNA form, the CDR3 reads TGTGCCATCAGTGACAGGGGGGCAGGACAGCCCCAGCATTTT.

This clone was recorded once. This chain links TRBV5-6 with TRBJ2-5; D is possibly TRBD1 or TRBD2 (6 bases each). CDR3 length equals 15 residues. Trimming shortened V by 4 bases and J by 4 bases, and 17 bases separated the two germline ends. Germline CDR1 SGHDT, CDR2 YYEEEE. CDR3 loop: CASSLEGGAGETQYF. The DNA for the CDR3 is TGTGCCAGCAGCCTCGAAGGGGGAGCGGGAGAGACCCAGTACTTC.

This chain uses TRBV7-9 with TRBJ2-2; D ambiguous. CDR3 length: 14 amino acids. From germline, CDR1 is SEHNR and CDR2 FQNEAQ (reference sequence). Trimming took off 3 bases at V and 7 bases at J, with 12 bases between the two ends. CDR3 DNA sequence: TGTGCCAGCAGCTTTGAGACCACGAGCGGGGAGCTGTTTTTT. This codes for CASSFETTSGELFF.

This clone came up once. This sequence joins TRBV5-1 and TRBJ1-2; TRBD1 aligns across 9 bases. This CDR3 contains 13 residues. Per the germline V gene, CDR1 is SGHRS and CDR2 is YFSETQ. V was clipped by 4 bases and J by 4 bases; unmatched bases: 2. The DNA for the CDR3 is TGCGCCAGCAGCCGGGACAGGGTCTATGGCTACACCTTC. Translation gives CASSRDRVYGYTF.

This CDR3 reads CASSSGDRVIGAGELFF. DNA of the CDR3: TGCGCCAGCAGCTCCGGAGACAGGGTTATTGGTGCCGGGGAGCTGTTTTTT. V usage is TRBV5-1 and J usage is TRBJ2-2, with 7 bases fitting TRBD1. CDR3 length equals 17 residues. Germline V gene data show CDR1 as SGHRS and CDR2 as YFSETQ. Germline trimming cut 3 bases from V and 6 bases from J; bases unmatched to any gene: 14.

The chain uses TRBV7-2 and TRBJ1-1, with D possibly being TRBD1 (5 bases). CDR1 is SGHTA and CDR2 is FQGNSA in the germline V gene. The germline V and J ends were trimmed by 1 base and 6 bases, with 12 bases remaining between them. The CDR3 runs 14 residues. CDR3 region: CASSLVRRGAEAFF. CDR3 sequence (DNA): TGTGCCAGCAGCTTAGTAAGGAGGGGAGCTGAAGCTTTCTTT.

The rearrangement joins TRBV5-4 to TRBJ1-2; D might be TRBD1 (5 bases). Trimming removed 4 bases at V and 6 bases at J, with 10 bases between. Germline-derived CDR1 and CDR2 are SGHNT and YYREEE (reference sequence). The CDR3 runs 12 residues. The CDR3 DNA follows: TGTGCCAGCAGCAGAGACAGAAATGGCTACACCTTC. Translating gives CASSRDRNGYTF.

The chain joins TRBV7-8 to TRBJ1-1; 9 bases agree with TRBD1. The CDR3 runs to 15 residues. Germline V gives CDR1 SGHVS, CDR2 FQNEAQ. V was pared by 2 bases and J by 1 base, with 2 bases of the junction left unmatched. CDR3 in DNA: TGTGCCAGCAGCTTAACGGACAGGGGGAACACTGAAGCTTTCTTT. Translated: CASSLTDRGNTEAFF.

The chain has TRBV19 and TRBJ1-3, with D perhaps TRBD1 (5 bases). Per the germline V gene, CDR1 is LNHDA and CDR2 is SQIVND (reference sequence). The CDR3 runs to 14 residues. V was shortened by 7 bases and J by 3 bases, with 13 bases between the two germline ends. The chain's CDR3 is CASNTPGLGNTIYF. The DNA for the CDR3 is TGTGCCAGTAATACGCCGGGACTTGGAAACACCATATATTTT.